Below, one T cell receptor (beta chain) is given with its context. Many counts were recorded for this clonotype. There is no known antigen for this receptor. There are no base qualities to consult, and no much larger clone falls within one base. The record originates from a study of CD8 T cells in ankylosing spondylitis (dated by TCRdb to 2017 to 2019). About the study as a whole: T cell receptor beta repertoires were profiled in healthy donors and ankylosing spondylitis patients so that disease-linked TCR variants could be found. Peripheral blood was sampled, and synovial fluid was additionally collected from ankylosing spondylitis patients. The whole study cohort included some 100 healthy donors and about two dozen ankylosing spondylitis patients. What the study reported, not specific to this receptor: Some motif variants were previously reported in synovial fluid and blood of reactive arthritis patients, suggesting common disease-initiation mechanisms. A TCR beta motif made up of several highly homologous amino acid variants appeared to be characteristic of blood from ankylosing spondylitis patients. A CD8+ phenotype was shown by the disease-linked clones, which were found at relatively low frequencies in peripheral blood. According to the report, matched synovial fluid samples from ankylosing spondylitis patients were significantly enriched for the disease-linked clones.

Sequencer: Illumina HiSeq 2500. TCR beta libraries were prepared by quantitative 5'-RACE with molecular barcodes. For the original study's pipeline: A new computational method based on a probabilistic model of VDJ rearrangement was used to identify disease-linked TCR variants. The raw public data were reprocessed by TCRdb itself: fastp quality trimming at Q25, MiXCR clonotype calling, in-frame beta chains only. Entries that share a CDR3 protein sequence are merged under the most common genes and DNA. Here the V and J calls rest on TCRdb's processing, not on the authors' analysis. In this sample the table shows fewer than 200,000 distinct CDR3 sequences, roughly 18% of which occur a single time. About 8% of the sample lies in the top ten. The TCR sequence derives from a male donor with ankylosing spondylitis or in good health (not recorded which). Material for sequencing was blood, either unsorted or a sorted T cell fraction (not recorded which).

This receptor has the CDR3 CASSPGTLRETQYF. The nucleotide sequence is TGCGCCAGCAGCCCCGGAACCCTTCGTGAGACCCAGTACTTC. The V and J segments used are TRBV5-1 and TRBJ2-5; no D segment can be confidently identified. V is pared back by 4 bases and J by 5 bases, with 15 bases lying between the germline termini. Per the germline V gene, SGHRS is the CDR1 and YFSETQ is the CDR2. The CDR3, from cysteine to phenylalanine, totals 14 residues. Left in the record is the CDR3 DNA by itself, 42 bases read in frame from the first base. With the portions outside the CDR3 filled from the reference TRBV5-1 and TRBJ2-5 genes, the complete variable region becomes KAGVTQTPRYLIKTRGQQVTLSCSPISGHRSVSWYQQTPGQGLQFLFEYFSETQRNKGNFPGRFSGRQFSNSRSEMNVSTLELGDSALYLCASSPGTLRETQYFGPGTRLLVL.